This TCR beta chain was obtained from a study of OX40 agonist ivuxolimab in advanced cancers. Overall study: Melanoma, hepatocellular carcinoma, head and neck or renal cell cancer occurred in dose-escalation patients.

The method was immunoSEQ multiplex PCR; TCRdb's version includes in-frame clones alone and lacks a portion of them. The table lists over 65,000 clones, approximately 86% of them singletons. Germline CDR1 SGHKS, CDR2 YYEKEE (reference sequence). This CDR3 contains 14 residues. The chain employs TRBV5-5 and TRBJ2-5; TRBD1 might be the D (5 bases). The J call is uncertain, as TRBJ2-7 better fits the DNA end. This sequence originates from an adult with an advanced solid tumor such as melanoma, head and neck, liver or kidney cancer. The source material was CD4+ or CD8+ T cells sorted from blood, sampled in a trial of the OX40 agonist ivuxolimab. CDR3: CASSPRQYDYEQYF. In nucleotides, the CDR3 is TGTGCCAGCAGCCCTAGACAGTACGACTACGAGCAGTACTTC.